This passage covers 25 T cell receptor beta chains from one sample sequenced in a study of graft-versus-host responses after intestinal transplantation. The protocol was immunoSEQ multiplex PCR, while the TCRdb copy is restricted to in-frame clones and leaves out a portion. The sample has more than 9,000 clones, more than 90% seen once. The input for sequencing was bone marrow, taken around 500 days after intestinal transplantation. Receptors originate from a human patient who received an intestinal transplant, so some T cells may come from the graft donor.

The chain carries TRBV15 and TRBJ2-1, with 12 bases fitting TRBD2. Germline-derived CDR1 and CDR2 are LNHNV and YYDKDF (reference sequence). J was trimmed by 2 bases and V by 2 bases; bases with no gene match: 4. This CDR3 is 17 amino acids long. CDR3 nucleotides: TGTGCCACCAGCAGATTTAGGACTAGCGGGACCTACAATGAGCAGTTCTTC. Residues: CATSRFRTSGTYNEQFF.

The CDR3 DNA is TGCAGTGCAATCTACAATGAGCAGTTCTTC. This translates into CSAIYNEQFF. The V call is TRBV20-1, the J call TRBJ2-1; no definite D call. V was trimmed by 6 bases and J by 3 bases, leaving 3 bases between them. This CDR3 spans 10 amino acids. Germline CDR1 DFQATT, CDR2 SNEGSKA (reference sequence).

CDR3 sequence (DNA): TGTGCCAGCAGTTACTCCAGGGACACAGATACGCAGTATTTT. Translating it yields CASSYSRDTDTQYF. The J gene is TRBJ2-3, the V gene TRBV6-9, with D tentatively TRBD1 (5 bases). Germline V gene sequence: CDR1 MNHGY, CDR2 SVAAGI. With 3 bases removed from V and 2 bases from J, the gap between germline ends came to 9 bases. The CDR3 contains 14 residues.

The J gene is TRBJ2-1, the V gene TRBV7-3; 12 bases line up with TRBD2. Germline loops: CDR1 SGHTA, CDR2 FQGTGA. The CDR3 contains 16 residues. V gave up 1 base and J gave up 9 bases; unmatched junction bases: 7. CDR3 sequence (DNA): TGTGCCAGCAGCTTAAGGGGGACTAGCGGGTCATCTGAGCAGTTCTTC. Its translation: CASSLRGTSGSSEQFF.

CDR3 sequence: CASSQVGEDTQYF. CDR3 nucleotides: TGCGCCAGCAGCCAAGTAGGGGAAGATACGCAGTATTTT. The chain links TRBV4-3 to TRBJ2-3; a weak D match, TRBD1 (5 bases). Per germline, CDR1 LGHNA and CDR2 YSLEER. The CDR3 is 13 residues long. Trimming took off 1 base at V and 5 bases at J, with 7 bases between the two ends.

V and J are TRBV5-8 and TRBJ1-5, with TRBD1 matching 11 bases. Germline V gene sequence: CDR1 SGHTS, CDR2 YDEGEE. The CDR3 extends over 17 amino acids. With 5 bases clipped from V and 4 bases from J, the junction kept 11 bases outside the gene matches. The CDR3 region has the DNA TGTGCCAGCAGTGTTGGACAGGGGGCCTACATGAATCAGCCCCAGCATTTT. Translating gives CASSVGQGAYMNQPQHF.

The chain employs TRBV18 and TRBJ1-5; no definite D call. Trimming removed 3 bases at V and 5 bases at J, with 11 bases between. Germline V lookup: CDR1 KGHSH, CDR2 LQKENI. The CDR3 length is 14 residues. The DNA for the CDR3 is TGTGCCAGCTCACCCTCGGGAAGCTATCAGCCCCAGCATTTT. Translation gives CASSPSGSYQPQHF.

The chain links TRBV4-1 to TRBJ1-4; D possibly corresponds to TRBD1 (6 bases). The CDR3 covers 17 residues. The germline V gene has CDR1 MGHRA and CDR2 YSYEKL. V was shortened by 3 bases and J by 5 bases, with 19 bases between the two germline ends. CDR3 coding DNA: TGCGCCAGCAGCCACCTCGAGGGGGGGACGGGGAATGAAAAACTGTTTTTT. Translation: CASSHLEGGTGNEKLFF.

V is TRBV5-4 and J is TRBJ2-1; D is undetermined. V was trimmed by 0 bases and J by 0 bases, leaving 7 bases between them. This CDR3 has 15 amino acids. Germline-derived CDR1 and CDR2 are SGHNT and YYREEE (reference sequence). CDR3 DNA: TGTGCCAGCAGCTTGGCCCCGGGCTCCTACAATGAGCAGTTCTTC. Protein product: CASSLAPGSYNEQFF.

The J gene is TRBJ1-5, the V gene TRBV19; D may be TRBD1 (6 bases). Trimming shortened V by 3 bases and J by 7 bases, and 22 bases separated the two germline ends. This CDR3 contains 17 residues. CDR1 is LNHDA, CDR2 SQIVND, per germline (reference sequence). This CDR3 reads CASSIPRGGAQRQPQHF. The CDR3 DNA follows: TGTGCCAGTAGTATCCCCCGGGGGGGGGCGCAGAGGCAGCCCCAGCATTTT. The variable domain in full, with the rest retrieved from reference TRBV19 and TRBJ1-5, is DGGITQSPKYLFRKEGQNVTLSCEQNLNHDAMYWYRQDPGQGLRLIYYSQIVNDFQKGDIAEGYSVSREKKESFPLTVTSAQKNPTAFYLCASSIPRGGAQRQPQHFGDGTRLSIL.

CDR3 sequence: CASRQSPSGNTIYF. The CDR3 DNA reads as TGTGCCAGCAGACAGAGCCCCTCTGGAAACACCATATATTTT. The gene calls are TRBV6-5 and TRBJ1-3; D unresolved. Germline loops: CDR1 MNHEY, CDR2 SVGAGI. The CDR3 covers 14 residues. V dropped 6 bases and J dropped 0 bases, with 9 bases sitting between them.

The rearrangement joins TRBV6-5 to TRBJ1-5, with D tentatively TRBD1 (6 bases). Trimming pared 6 bases from V and 3 bases from J, leaving 9 bases between. The CDR3 length is 13 residues. CDR1 and CDR2 (germline): MNHEY, SVGAGI. The CDR3 DNA sequence: TGTGCCAGCAGCCAGGGGTTCAATCAGCCCCAGCATTTT. Amino acids: CASSQGFNQPQHF.

The gene calls are TRBV27 and TRBJ2-3; D gene unclear. CDR3 length: 15 residues. V lost 4 bases and J lost 4, with 15 bases in between. Germline V gene lookup returns CDR1 MNHEY and CDR2 SMNVEV (reference sequence). The CDR3, as DNA: TGTGCCAGCAGTTCTTTTGGCGACCAGCCAGATACGCAGTATTTT. It codes for CASSSFGDQPDTQYF.

The chain links TRBV5-1 to TRBJ2-1; 7 nucleotides line up with TRBD2. The germline gives CDR1 SGHRS, CDR2 YFSETQ. The V and J ends lost 4 bases and 2 bases, in that order; junction bases with no gene match: 6. The CDR3 has 15 residues. This CDR3 reads CASSPISGTYNEQFF. CDR3 nucleotide sequence: TGCGCCAGCAGCCCGATCAGCGGGACCTACAATGAGCAGTTCTTC.

The rearrangement joins TRBV6-5 to TRBJ2-7; 12 bases match TRBD1. The CDR3 length is 15 residues. CDR1 is MNHEY and CDR2 is SVGAGI in the germline V gene. J gave up 0 bases and V 8 bases, and 5 bases lay outside the gene matches. In DNA, the CDR3 is TGTGCCAGCCGGGACAGGGGGCTGGCCTCCTACGAGCAGTACTTC. Its protein is CASRDRGLASYEQYF.

The V call is TRBV6-4, the J call TRBJ1-2, with D possibly TRBD1 on 6 matching bases. Germline V gene data show CDR1 as MRHNA and CDR2 as SNTAGT. With 8 bases removed from V and 4 bases from J, the gap between germline ends came to 20 bases. The CDR3 length is 15 residues. Written as DNA, the CDR3 is TGTGCCAGCGGTTGCCACCGGGACAACATCTATGGCTACACCTTC. It is translated as CASGCHRDNIYGYTF.

The V gene is TRBV2, the J gene TRBJ2-5; TRBD1 matches 10 bases. V trimming: 2 bases; J trimming: 5 bases; junction bases outside the gene matches: 8. Germline V CDR1 and CDR2: SNHLY, FYNNEI. This CDR3 region has 16 residues. The chain's CDR3 is CASSERTGGWWETQYF. CDR3 sequence (DNA): TGTGCCAGCAGTGAAAGGACAGGGGGTTGGTGGGAGACCCAGTACTTC. Based on the CDR3 plus reference TRBV2 and TRBJ2-5, the full variable domain is EPEVTQTPSHQVTQMGQEVILRCVPISNHLYFYWYRQILGQKVEFLVSFYNNEISEKSEIFDDQFSVERPDGSNFTLKIRSTKLEDSAMYFCASSERTGGWWETQYFGPGTRLLVL.

This chain connects TRBV9 to TRBJ2-6; D is ambiguous. Trimming removed 1 base from V and 0 bases from J, with 5 bases in between. This CDR3 has 15 residues. Germline CDR1 SGDLS, CDR2 YYNGEE. The CDR3 nucleotides read TGTGCCAGCAGCGTAATTACCTCTGGGGCCAACGTCCTGACTTTC. It is translated as CASSVITSGANVLTF.

V and J are TRBV9 and TRBJ2-5, with 11 positions matching TRBD2. The V segment lost 3 bases and the J segment 0 bases; nucleotides outside the gene matches: 10. This CDR3 has 18 residues. The germline gives CDR1 SGDLS, CDR2 YYNGEE. As DNA, the CDR3 is TGTGCCAGCAGCGCTAGTGGACTAGCGGGCCCGCACCAAGAGACCCAGTACTTC. Amino acids: CASSASGLAGPHQETQYF.

Of note for this clone: The final CDR3 position lacks the conserved phenylalanine or tryptophan, pointing to a likely read error. The rearrangement joins TRBV4-2 to TRBJ1-2; D is unresolved. There are 16 residues in the CDR3. V dropped 5 bases and J dropped 4 bases, with 20 bases sitting between them. CDR1 and CDR2 (germline): LGHNA, YNFKEQ. CDR3 in amino acids: CASSSPSRTDIYGYTL. The CDR3 nucleotides are TGTGCCAGCAGCAGCCCATCCAGGACTGACATCTATGGCTACACCCTC.

The chain is built from TRBV28 and TRBJ2-3; 11 nucleotides agree with TRBD2. CDR3 length: 17 amino acids. From germline, CDR1 is MDHEN and CDR2 SYDVKM. V was clipped by 0 bases and J by 2 bases; unmatched bases: 4. This CDR3 is CASSLWLAGGFTDTQYF. The CDR3 nucleotides are TGTGCCAGCAGTTTATGGTTAGCGGGAGGGTTCACAGATACGCAGTATTTT.

This chain connects TRBV11-3 to TRBJ2-3, with a tentative D call TRBD1 (6 bases). V lost 5 bases and J 3 bases, leaving 12 bases between the germline ends. CDR1 and CDR2 (germline): SGHNT, YENEEA. The CDR3 runs 14 residues. The CDR3 reads CASSQGRGTDTQYF. CDR3 in DNA: TGTGCCAGCAGCCAGGGGAGAGGAACAGATACGCAGTATTTT.

The chain joins TRBV6-6 to TRBJ2-7, with D maybe TRBD2 (6 bases). The V and J ends lost 0 bases and 3 bases respectively, with 9 bases between them. CDR3 length: 14 residues. Looked up from germline, CDR1 is MNHNY and CDR2 is SVGAGI (reference sequence). The CDR3 loop is CASSYSSGYYEQYF. The CDR3 DNA reads as TGTGCCAGCAGTTACTCTAGCGGATACTACGAGCAGTACTTC.

The chain is built from TRBV10-2 and TRBJ2-7; 8 positions match TRBD2. Germline V gives CDR1 WSHSY, CDR2 SAAADI. Germline trimming cut 5 bases from V and 2 bases from J; bases unmatched to any gene: 8. This CDR3 is built from 15 residues. CDR3 bases: TGCGCCAGCAGTCAGAGCGGGAGTGGAACCTACGAGCAGTACTTC. As protein: CASSQSGSGTYEQYF.

This rearrangement joins TRBV11-1 to TRBJ2-1, with TRBD2 identical over 7 bases. Looked up from germline, CDR1 is SGHAT and CDR2 is FQDESV (reference sequence). This CDR3 has 19 residues. Trimming at V came to 1 base and at J to 1 base, leaving 13 bases not matched to a gene. The CDR3 DNA follows: TGTGCCAGCAGCTTAGACCCCCTACTAGCGCTCCCATCCTACAATGAGCAGTTCTTC. Protein product: CASSLDPLLALPSYNEQFF.